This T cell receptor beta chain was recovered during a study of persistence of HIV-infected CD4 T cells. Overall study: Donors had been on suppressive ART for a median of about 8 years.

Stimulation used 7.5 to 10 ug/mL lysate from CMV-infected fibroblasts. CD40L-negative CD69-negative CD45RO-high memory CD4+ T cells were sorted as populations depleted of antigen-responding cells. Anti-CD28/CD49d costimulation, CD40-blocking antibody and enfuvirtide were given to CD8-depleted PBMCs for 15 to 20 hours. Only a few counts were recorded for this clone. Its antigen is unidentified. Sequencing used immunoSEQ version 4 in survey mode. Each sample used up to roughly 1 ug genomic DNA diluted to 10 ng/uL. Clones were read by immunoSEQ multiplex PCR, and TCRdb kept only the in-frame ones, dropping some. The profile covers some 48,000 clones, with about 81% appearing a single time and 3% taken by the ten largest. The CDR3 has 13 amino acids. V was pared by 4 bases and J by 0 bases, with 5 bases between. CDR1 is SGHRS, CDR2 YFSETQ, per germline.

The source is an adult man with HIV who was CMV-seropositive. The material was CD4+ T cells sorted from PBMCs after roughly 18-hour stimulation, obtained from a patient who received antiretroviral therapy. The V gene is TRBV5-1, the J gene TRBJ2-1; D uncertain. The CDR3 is CASSPNSYNEQFF. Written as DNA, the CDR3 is TGCGCCAGCAGCCCCAACTCCTACAATGAGCAGTTCTTC.